This T cell receptor beta chain is drawn from a study of blood T cells in healthy people across ages. Germline assignment: CDR1 MNHEY and CDR2 SMNVEV (reference sequence). This CDR3 spans 15 amino acids. With 10 bases removed from V and 2 bases from J, the gap between germline ends came to 17 bases. A second about 7 to 11 cycle PCR used barcoded and J-beta primers. TCRdb re-called the 5' RACE reads through MiXCR, storing one row per CDR3 protein. This repertoire shows around 1.5 million distinct CDR3 sequences, roughly 64% found once; its top ten account for over 5%. Only a few counts were recorded for this clonotype.

The rearrangement uses TRBV27 and TRBJ2-2; D uncertain. The sequencing sample was made of blood. This clonotype was obtained from a man between 18 and 29 years old in good health. In nucleotides, the CDR3 is TGTGCCATATCTCTGGCAGGACCTAACACCGGGGAGCTGTTTTTT. Its protein is CAISLAGPNTGELFF.